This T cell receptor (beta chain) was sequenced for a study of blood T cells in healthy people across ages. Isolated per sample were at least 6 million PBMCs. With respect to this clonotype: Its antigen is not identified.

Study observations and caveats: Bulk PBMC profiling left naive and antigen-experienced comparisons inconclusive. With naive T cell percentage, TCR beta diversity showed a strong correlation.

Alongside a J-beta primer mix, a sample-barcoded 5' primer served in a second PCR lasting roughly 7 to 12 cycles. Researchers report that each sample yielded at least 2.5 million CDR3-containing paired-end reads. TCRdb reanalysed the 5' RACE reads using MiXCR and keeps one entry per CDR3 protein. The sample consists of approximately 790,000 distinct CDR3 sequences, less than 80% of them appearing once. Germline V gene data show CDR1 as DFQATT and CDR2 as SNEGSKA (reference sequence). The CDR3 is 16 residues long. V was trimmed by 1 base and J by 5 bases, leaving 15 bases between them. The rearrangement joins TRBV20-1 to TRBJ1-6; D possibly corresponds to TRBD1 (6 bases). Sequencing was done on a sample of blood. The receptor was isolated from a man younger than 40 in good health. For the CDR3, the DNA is TGCAGTGCTAGAGGACAGGCCGGGGGTCATAATTCACCCCTCCACTTT. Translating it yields CSARGQAGGHNSPLHF.